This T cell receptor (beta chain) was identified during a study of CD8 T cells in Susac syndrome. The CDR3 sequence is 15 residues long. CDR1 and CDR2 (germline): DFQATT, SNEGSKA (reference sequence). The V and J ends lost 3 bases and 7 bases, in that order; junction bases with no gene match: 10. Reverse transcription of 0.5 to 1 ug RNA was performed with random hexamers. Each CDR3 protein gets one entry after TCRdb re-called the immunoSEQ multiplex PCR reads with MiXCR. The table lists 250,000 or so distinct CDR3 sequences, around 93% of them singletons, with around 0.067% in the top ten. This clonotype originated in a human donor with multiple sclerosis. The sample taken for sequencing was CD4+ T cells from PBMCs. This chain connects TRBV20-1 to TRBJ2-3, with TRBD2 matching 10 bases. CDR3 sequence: CSARTTSGALNTQYF. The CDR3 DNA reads TGCAGTGCTAGGACCACTAGCGGGGCTTTGAATACGCAGTATTTT.